A single sample gave rise to the 14 T cell receptor beta chains below, sequenced in a study of blood T cell repertoires in COVID-19. Generated by immunoSEQ multiplex PCR, the TCRdb table keeps only in-frame clones and is missing some. The data show about 350,000 clones, with roughly 84% seen just once and approximately 0.93% held by the top ten. Sequencing was performed on PBMCs or T cells enriched from blood (not recorded which). The receptors originated from a woman aged 30 to 39 who had recovered from COVID-19.

The V and J genes are TRBV29-1 and TRBJ2-5; D unclear. The length of the CDR3 is 14 residues. Looked up from germline, CDR1 is SQVTM and CDR2 is ANQGSEA. Between the trimmed V and J ends, which lost 1 base and 2 bases, there was a span of 11 bases. The CDR3 nucleotides are TGCAGCGTTGAAGCCAGTCGAATACAAGAGACCCAGTACTTC. It yields the protein CSVEASRIQETQYF.

The gene calls are TRBV6-5 and TRBJ1-5, with D possibly being TRBD1 (6 bases). The CDR3 is 15 amino acids. Germline CDR1 reads MNHEY; CDR2 reads SVGAGI. The V gene lost 0 bases and the J gene lost 7 bases, with 13 bases spanning the gap. Written as DNA, the CDR3 is TGTGCCAGCAGTTACTCGTCAGGGGTCGGGCAGCCCCAGCATTTT. Encoded protein: CASSYSSGVGQPQHF.

This clone was detected once. The chain is built from TRBV5-8 and TRBJ2-7, with D hard to call. CDR3 length: 15 amino acids. V lost 1 base, J lost 4 bases, and 15 bases lay in between. Germline V gives CDR1 SGHTS, CDR2 YDEGEE. CDR3 sequence (DNA): TGTGCCAGCAGCTTGACGGATGGCAGGCAATACGAGCAGTACTTC. Its translation: CASSLTDGRQYEQYF. Using reference TRBV5-8 and TRBJ2-7 for the parts outside the CDR3, the full variable domain is EAGVTQSPTHLIKTRGQQATLRCSPISGHTSVYWYQQALGLGLQFLLWYDEGEERNRGNFPPRFSGRQFPNYSSELNVNALELEDSALYLCASSLTDGRQYEQYFGPGTRLTVT.

The rearrangement links TRBV10-3 to TRBJ2-7, with 9 bases identical to TRBD2. Per the germline V gene, CDR1 is ENHRY and CDR2 is SYGVKD. This CDR3 is 16 amino acids long. V gave up 5 bases and J gave up 5 bases; unmatched junction bases: 13. The CDR3, as DNA: TGTGCCATCAGTTCCTCTAGCGGGGATCGGGGAAACGAGCAGTACTTC. It translates to CAISSSSGDRGNEQYF.

J is TRBJ2-3 and V is TRBV13, with D tentatively TRBD1 (6 bases). Germline values: CDR1 PRHDT, CDR2 FYEKMQ (reference sequence). Trimming took 1 base from V and 4 from J, leaving 6 bases between them. This CDR3 spans 13 amino acids. This chain's CDR3 is CASSLEGADTQYF. The CDR3 region has the DNA TGTGCCAGCAGCTTAGAGGGGGCAGATACGCAGTATTTT.

This rearrangement joins TRBV28 to TRBJ2-1; 8 positions match TRBD2. V lost 1 base and J lost 6; bases outside the gene matches: 8. Per the germline V gene, CDR1 is MDHEN and CDR2 is SYDVKM. This CDR3 has 16 residues. The CDR3, as DNA: TGTGCCAGCAGTTTATATAGCGGGGCATTGGGCAATGAGCAGTTCTTC. This sequence encodes CASSLYSGALGNEQFF.

The chain couples TRBV10-3 to TRBJ1-1; 9 bases are a match to TRBD1. The CDR3 contains 16 residues. V dropped 8 bases and J dropped 2; count of bases not matched to a gene: 12. Germline V gene lookup returns CDR1 ENHRY and CDR2 SYGVKD. The CDR3, as DNA: TGTGCCATCGGGGGGGGGACAGGGTCCCCCAACACTGAAGCTTTCTTT. Translated: CAIGGGTGSPNTEAFF.

The rearrangement links TRBV9 to TRBJ1-3; 7 positions agree with TRBD1. Losses at the gene ends were 4 bases for V and 0 bases for J; bases not matched to a gene: 7. This CDR3 spans 16 amino acids. Germline V gene lookup returns CDR1 SGDLS and CDR2 YYNGEE. Here the CDR3 reads CASSLRQGDSGNTIYF. CDR3 DNA sequence: TGTGCCAGCAGCTTAAGACAGGGAGACTCTGGAAACACCATATATTTT.

The chain combines TRBV7-9 with TRBJ1-2; no clear D. Germline assignment: CDR1 SEHNR and CDR2 FQNEAQ (reference sequence). The CDR3 consists of 14 residues. Trimming took off 8 bases at V and 7 bases at J, with 20 bases between the two ends. In DNA form, the CDR3 reads TGTGCCAGCCCCTTCGACGCGGCCAGCGGTGGCTACACCTTC. It is translated as CASPFDAASGGYTF.

The J gene is TRBJ2-1, the V gene TRBV5-8, with TRBD2 matching over 11 bases. V shed 4 bases and J 0 bases; nucleotides not matched to a gene: 6. CDR3 length equals 17 residues. The germline V gene has CDR1 SGHTS and CDR2 YDEGEE. The CDR3 DNA reads as TGTGCCAGCAGCCCTCGCCTAGCGGGGGGCTCCTACAATGAGCAGTTCTTC. It yields the protein CASSPRLAGGSYNEQFF.

The rearrangement joins TRBV19 to TRBJ2-3; weak D call: TRBD2 (6 bases). This CDR3 region has 14 residues. CDR1 LNHDA and CDR2 SQIVND come from the germline V gene (reference sequence). The V end was cut by 6 bases, the J end by 3 bases, with 13 bases between. The CDR3 sequence: CASSQAGGTDTQYF. The DNA for the CDR3 is TGTGCCAGTAGCCAAGCGGGTGGGACAGATACGCAGTATTTT.

This sequence joins TRBV5-1 and TRBJ2-2; 10 nucleotides line up with TRBD2. The CDR3 extends over 17 amino acids. Looked up from germline, CDR1 is SGHRS and CDR2 is YFSETQ. With 4 bases clipped from V and 3 bases from J, the junction kept 9 bases outside the gene matches. The CDR3 DNA sequence: TGCGCCAGCAGCCTAACAGCGGGGGGGCTCGACACCGGGGAGCTGTTTTTT. This gives the protein CASSLTAGGLDTGELFF.

This clone was detected only once. The rearrangement links TRBV19 to TRBJ1-5, with 10 bases fitting TRBD1. The CDR3 has 16 amino acids. The V and J ends lost 5 bases and 5 bases, in that order; junction bases with no gene match: 9. CDR1 LNHDA and CDR2 SQIVND come from the germline V gene (reference sequence). CDR3 region: CASSPTGGASYQPQHF. CDR3 DNA sequence: TGTGCCAGTAGTCCGACAGGGGGCGCGAGTTATCAGCCCCAGCATTTT.

The V gene is TRBV28, the J gene TRBJ1-4; 11 nucleotides agree with TRBD1. Looked up from germline, CDR1 is MDHEN and CDR2 is SYDVKM. The CDR3 extends over 15 amino acids. J lost 9 bases, V lost 4 bases, and 7 bases had no gene match. The CDR3 loop is CASSSSGTGGKKLFF. The CDR3 DNA follows: TGTGCCAGCAGTTCCTCCGGGACAGGGGGGAAAAAACTGTTTTTT.